Here is one T cell receptor beta chain with its context. The target antigen is unknown. Use of 60 Vbeta and 13 Jbeta primers characterized the PCR. Using immunoSEQ multiplex PCR, the repertoire was profiled, and TCRdb retains in-frame clones only, with some absent. This table has about 130,000 clones, around 80% appearing once. CDR1 and CDR2 (germline): SGHRS, YFSETQ. CDR3 length: 16 residues. The V segment lost 4 bases and the J segment 1 base; nucleotides outside the gene matches: 6. The sample is drawn from a study of cytomegalovirus exposure and HLA in healthy donors. Study observations and caveats: Published work reported that the classifier diagnosed cytomegalovirus status with high specificity and sensitivity.

The V and J genes are TRBV5-1 and TRBJ2-1; TRBD1 matches 9 bases. This receptor was taken from a woman aged 18-29 years in good health and CMV-seropositive. The sequenced sample was PBMCs. The CDR3 DNA is TGCGCCAGCAGCAGGGCGGGACAGGGTTCCTACAATGAGCAGTTCTTC. Translated, it gives CASSRAGQGSYNEQFF.